The clone carrying this TCR beta chain was seen more than once but under ten times. Antigen specificity is unknown. These data belong to a study of cytomegalovirus exposure and HLA in healthy donors. Study information: Around 76% of 300 to 450 genotyped donors fell in the Caucasian-associated ancestry cluster. General study points: Most TCR beta V segments were productive about 87% or about 30% of the time in an earlier analysis. Roughly even sequencing depth across donors was the assumption behind the presence/absence analyses.

While unrecorded immune exposures were likely, the donors were nominally healthy when sampled. The CDR3 has 16 amino acids. Trimming removed 2 bases from V and 8 bases from J; junction bases left unmatched: 7. Per germline, CDR1 SGHRS and CDR2 YFSETQ. This PCR relied on a set of 60 Vbeta primers and 13 Jbeta primers. Clones were read by immunoSEQ multiplex PCR, and TCRdb kept only the in-frame ones, dropping some. The sample lists roughly 130,000 clones; 80% to 90% were seen once. The chain carries TRBV5-1 and TRBJ2-2, with 12 positions matching TRBD1. Sequenced material: PBMCs. The TCR sequence derives from a male donor in good health and CMV-seropositive. CDR3 in DNA: TGCGCCAGCAGCTTCCAGGGACAGGGGGCCCAGGGGGAGCTGTTTTTT. Translated, it gives CASSFQGQGAQGELFF.